Given below is one TCR beta chain in context. The antigen remains undetermined. Data came from immunoSEQ multiplex PCR; TCRdb stores just in-frame clones and leaves some out. The sample records roughly 25,000 clones, about 90% being singletons. This record comes from a study of tissue T cells after allogeneic stem cell transplantation. About the study: CD3+ T cells were flow-sorted when enough cells; otherwise DNA extracted directly. Study conclusions and caveats: Which tissue TCRs were alloreactive or antigen-specific was not determined. Some clones might be persisting host cells. TCR repertoires tracked anatomic similarity, regardless of disease or transplant status. Motif-based clustering found tissue-specific repertoire signatures shared across patients, though few clones were shared.

The sequence came from a male donor at least 60 years old who later had graft-versus-host disease after an allogeneic stem cell transplant. The sample was blood, taken before transplantation.

The CDR3, as DNA: TGCAGCGTCTTAGCGGGGGGTCGTGCGAATGAGCAGTTCTTC. Amino acids: CSVLAGGRANEQFF. The chain recombines TRBV29-1 with TRBJ2-1, with TRBD2 identical over 10 bases. V trimming: 6 bases; J trimming: 7 bases; junction bases outside the gene matches: 9. Germline CDR1 SQVTM, CDR2 ANQGSEA. The length of the CDR3 is 14 residues.